Listed below are T cell receptor beta chains from one sample, sequenced in a study of blood T cell repertoires in COVID-19. Produced via immunoSEQ multiplex PCR; TCRdb's table is partial and in-frame only. The sample carries around 40,000 clones, 80% to 90% recorded once. Sequencing used peripheral blood. Receptors originate from a man aged 25 to 40 with active or convalescent COVID-19. CDR3s include the opening cysteine and the closing phenylalanine or tryptophan.

v_gene	j_gene	CDR3aa
TRBV6-1	TRBJ1-2	CASSEGDRRRYTF
TRBV7-9	TRBJ1-5	CASSPEGQGNQPQHF
TRBV23-1	TRBJ1-1	CASGPECPMNTEAFF
TRBV5-5	TRBJ2-3	CASSLGWASTDTQYF
TRBV27	TRBJ1-6	CASSVGASNNSPLHF
TRBV7-6	TRBJ2-5	CASSLARKFRLQETQYF
TRBV5-4	TRBJ1-1	CASSFTGMNTEAFF
TRBV7-9	TRBJ1-1	CASSPGTGSNTEAFF
TRBV6-1	TRBJ1-5	CASSGTDNLFSNQPQHF
TRBV19	TRBJ1-3	CASSISPGGVPGNTIYF
TRBV9	TRBJ1-2	CASSNRDAGGDYGYTF
TRBV5-1	TRBJ1-2	CASSLSTGGNYGYTF
TRBV4-1	TRBJ2-1	CASSQTPRTSGRAGEQFF
TRBV5-1	TRBJ1-1	CASSFEGIGTEAFF
TRBV24-1	TRBJ2-3	CATAGTGTDTQYF
TRBV7-2	TRBJ1-6	CASSLSGGPFSPLHF
TRBV18	TRBJ1-1	CASSPGQGANTEAFF
TRBV7-8	TRBJ1-2	CASSLRETANYGYTF
TRBV12-3/TRBV12-4	TRBJ1-3	CASSSGGNTIYF
TRBV28	TRBJ2-3	CASRGLARSTDTQYF
TRBV21-1	TRBJ1-1	CASSKAFSNSRAGNTEAFF
TRBV11-2	TRBJ1-1	CASSEQTVNTEAFF
TRBV9	TRBJ1-1	CASSVEGGPYAEAFF
TRBV19	TRBJ2-1	CASQKGFGRGDEQFF
TRBV6-5	TRBJ1-6	CASRDRDSPLHF
TRBV5-4	TRBJ1-2	CASSWGDRGYGYTF
TRBV29-1	TRBJ2-3	CSVARLQLAGGLGTDTQYF
TRBV5-4	TRBJ2-3	CASSSRGPSTDTQYF
TRBV5-4	TRBJ1-6	CASSFGTGMSSPLHF
TRBV12-3/TRBV12-4	TRBJ2-1	CASRTGIYEQFF
TRBV5-4	TRBJ2-7	CASGSPGTGMYEQYF
TRBV3-1/TRBV3-2	TRBJ2-1	CASSQDLLAGGLDEQFF
TRBV4-1	TRBJ1-4	CASSQGGTSYGEKLFF
TRBV18	TRBJ2-2	CASHPLLAGTGELFF
TRBV5-5	TRBJ1-1	CASSFTPSAEAFF
TRBV29-1	TRBJ1-1	CSSRTGMNTEAFF
TRBV7-6	TRBJ2-5	CASSPHLQETQYF
TRBV3-1/TRBV3-2	TRBJ1-3	CASSHLPGQGEDTIYF
TRBV20-1	TRBJ2-5	CSASRDTRETQYF
TRBV19	TRBJ2-5	CASAPGGPQETQYF
TRBV5-1	TRBJ2-7	CASSARLGLAGGAKQYF
TRBV5-1	TRBJ1-4	CASSVQVGEKLFF
TRBV11-2	TRBJ2-5	CASSFGGGGKETQYF
TRBV3-1/TRBV3-2	TRBJ1-2	CASSPNRVGYTF
TRBV24-1	TRBJ1-5	CATSDAESNQPQHF
TRBV3-1/TRBV3-2	TRBJ1-5	CASSQANQPQHF
TRBV27	TRBJ1-2	CASSYKDRNYGYTF
TRBV7-2	TRBJ1-5	CASSLAIQAQPQHF
TRBV2	TRBJ1-2	CASSENPGQGGYGYTF